This TCR beta chain was retrieved from a study of cytotoxic CD8 clonotypes in ibrutinib-treated CLL. Assay: immunoSEQ multiplex PCR; the TCRdb copy retains only in-frame clones and omits some. The sample contains about 160,000 clones, over 65% of which appear only once. This CDR3 is 15 amino acids long. V was shortened by 5 bases and J by 6 bases, with 18 bases between the two germline ends. Germline-derived CDR1 and CDR2 are PRHDT and FYEKMQ (reference sequence). This clone was recorded only once. This specimen consisted of PBMCs, obtained after 12 months of ibrutinib treatment. This chain uses TRBV13 with TRBJ2-3, with D possibly being TRBD1 or TRBD2 (5 bases each). This sequence originates from a human donor with chronic lymphocytic leukemia. As DNA, the CDR3 is TGTGCCAGCAGCCGCTGGGTTGGGGGTATCGATACGCAGTATTTT. It specifies CASSRWVGGIDTQYF.